Listed below are T cell receptor beta chains from one sample, sequenced in a study of control samples from healthy donors and cancer patients. Profiling relied on immunoSEQ multiplex PCR, and the TCRdb table lists in-frame clones only, not all of them. The table shows 150,000 to 200,000 clones, with about nine tenths occurring only once. Specimen: blood. These receptor sequences come from a woman under 40 in good health. Both conserved end residues are part of each CDR3. D genes are given only for firm matches. The size of a clone is reported for some rows only, either as once, few or many, or as a class for expanded clones.

d_call | clone_size | j_call | v_call | cdr3_nt | cdr3_aa
. | . | TRBJ1-5 | TRBV2 | TGTGCCAGCAGAGCAGGGGATAATCAGCCCCAGCATTTT | CASRAGDNQPQHF
TRBD1 | . | TRBJ1-2 | TRBV11-2 | TGTGCCAGCAGCTTGGGACAGATAGACTATGGCTACACCTTC | CASSLGQIDYGYTF
TRBD2 | . | TRBJ2-7 | TRBV6-2/TRBV6-3 | TGTGCCAGCAGTGGGACGGGAGGGCCTTACGAGCAGTACTTC | CASSGTGGPYEQYF
TRBD1 | . | TRBJ1-4 | TRBV4-2 | TGTGCCAGCAGCCAAGATAGGGGACAGGGTAGTGAAAAACTGTTTTTT | CASSQDRGQGSEKLFF
. | . | TRBJ1-1 | TRBV2 | TGTGCCAGCAGTGAAGGGGGCGCGGGGAACACTGAAGCTTTCTTT | CASSEGGAGNTEAFF
. | . | TRBJ2-1 | TRBV24-1 | TGTGCCACCAGTGATCGGACGACATACAATGAGCAGTTCTTC | CATSDRTTYNEQFF
TRBD2 | . | TRBJ2-3 | TRBV19 | TGTGCCAGTAGTAAGGGGACTAGCGGCACAGATACGCAGTATTTT | CASSKGTSGTDTQYF
. | . | TRBJ1-6 | TRBV5-1 | TGCGCCAGCAAGGAGGGGACAACTAATTCACCCCTCCACTTT | CASKEGTTNSPLHF
. | . | TRBJ2-1 | TRBV7-2 | TGTGCCAGCAGCTTAGGTCGCGGTGGGTCCTACAATGAGCAGTTCTTC | CASSLGRGGSYNEQFF
. | . | TRBJ2-3 | TRBV12-3/TRBV12-4 | TGTGCCAGCAGTGTGTCGGGGATAGATACGCAGTATTTT | CASSVSGIDTQYF
TRBD1 | . | TRBJ1-5 | TRBV5-6 | TGTGCCAGCACCGGGACAGGGGGCTCTAGTCAGCCCCAGCATTTT | CASTGTGGSSQPQHF
. | . | TRBJ1-1 | TRBV3-1/TRBV3-2 | TGTGCCAGCAGCCAAGCCGGGAGGACTGAAGCTTTCTTT | CASSQAGRTEAFF
TRBD2 | once | TRBJ2-3 | TRBV2 | TGTGCCAGCAGGGCGGGAGGGCCTCTGGATACGCAGTATTTT | CASRAGGPLDTQYF
. | . | TRBJ1-1 | TRBV27 | TGTGCCAGCAGTCGGGACGGGAACACTGAAGCTTTCTTT | CASSRDGNTEAFF
. | . | TRBJ2-1 | TRBV19 | TGTGCCAGTAGTATTCTGAGGACAGACAATGAGCAGTTCTTC | CASSILRTDNEQFF
TRBD1 | . | TRBJ1-1 | TRBV28 | TGTGCCAGCAGTTTAGGGACAGGGGGCTACACTGAAGCTTTCTTT | CASSLGTGGYTEAFF
TRBD1 | . | TRBJ2-7 | TRBV5-5 | TGTGCCAGCAGCCCGGGACAGGGAGAATACGAGCAGTACTTC | CASSPGQGEYEQYF
. | once | TRBJ2-5 | TRBV4-1 | TGCGCCAGCAGCCAAGCGGTTCAAGAGACCCAGTACTTC | CASSQAVQETQYF
TRBD1 | . | TRBJ1-4 | TRBV5-1 | TGCGCCAGCAGCTGGACAGGGGGTGAAAAACTGTTTTTT | CASSWTGGEKLFF
. | . | TRBJ2-5 | TRBV7-8 | TGTGCCAGCAGCTTACAGGGCCAAGAGACCCAGTACTTC | CASSLQGQETQYF
. | once | TRBJ2-1 | TRBV5-6 | TGTGCCAGCAGCTTGGATCACAATGAGCAGTTCTTC | CASSLDHNEQFF
. | . | TRBJ1-2 | TRBV6-5 | TGTGCCAGCAGTTACTCGCGGCAGGGTAACTATGGCTACACCTTC | CASSYSRQGNYGYTF
. | . | TRBJ1-1 | TRBV24-1 | TGTGCCACCAGTGATGGCGGAACTGAAGCTTTCTTT | CATSDGGTEAFF
. | . | TRBJ1-2 | TRBV11-2 | TGTGCCAGCAGCTTAGCCGGGGAAGTCAACTATGGCTACACCTTC | CASSLAGEVNYGYTF
. | . | TRBJ1-3 | TRBV5-1 | TGCGCCAGCAGTCAGGACGGAGCCTCTGGAAACACCATATATTTT | CASSQDGASGNTIYF
. | . | TRBJ1-5 | TRBV18 | TGTGCCAGCTCACCAGGGGGAGGCGGTCAGCCCCAGCATTTT | CASSPGGGGQPQHF
. | . | TRBJ2-2 | TRBV12-2 | TGTGCAAGTCGCTTAGCCGGGACAGGGAACACCGGGGAGCTGTTTTTT | CASRLAGTGNTGELFF
. | . | TRBJ1-5 | TRBV5-8 | TGTGCCAGCAGCCCCTTTGGCAGGGGTAAACAGCCCCAGCATTTT | CASSPFGRGKQPQHF
. | . | TRBJ1-3 | TRBV3-1/TRBV3-2 | TGTGCCAGCAGCGCGGGGCATTCTGGAAACACCATATATTTT | CASSAGHSGNTIYF
. | . | TRBJ1-3 | TRBV25-1 | TGTGCCAGCAGTGGGCCGCCACGCTCTGGAAACACCATATATTTT | CASSGPPRSGNTIYF
TRBD1 | few | TRBJ2-1 | TRBV28 | TGTGCCAGCAACCTACTCGGGACAGGGGTTGAGCAGTTCTTC | CASNLLGTGVEQFF
. | . | TRBJ2-1 | TRBV7-9 | TGTGCCAGCAGCTTAATGGTACAGAGCTCCTACAATGAGCAGTTCTTC | CASSLMVQSSYNEQFF
. | . | TRBJ2-2 | TRBV9 | TGTGCCAGCAGCGTCTATGGGGACACCGGGGAGCTGTTTTTT | CASSVYGDTGELFF
. | . | TRBJ1-2 | TRBV5-5 | TGTGCCAGCAGCTTGGCACCTTCTAACTATGGCTACACCTTC | CASSLAPSNYGYTF
. | . | TRBJ1-2 | TRBV12-3/TRBV12-4 | TGTGCCAGCAGTTTGGGGTTTGGCTACACCTTC | CASSLGFGYTF
TRBD1 | . | TRBJ2-6 | TRBV7-2 | TGTGCCAGCAGCTCACGACAGGGGGCTGGGGCCAACGTCCTGACTTTC | CASSSRQGAGANVLTF
. | . | TRBJ1-2 | TRBV5-1 | TGCGCCAGCAGCTTGCGGCAGGGAGACTATGGCTACACCTTC | CASSLRQGDYGYTF
. | . | TRBJ2-7 | TRBV27 | TGTGCCAGCAGTTGGGGCTGGTGGTACTTC | CASSWGWWYF
. | . | TRBJ1-3 | TRBV2 | TGTGCCAGCGGGGGGACAAGTTCCTCTGGAAACACCATATATTTT | CASGGTSSSGNTIYF
TRBD1 | . | TRBJ1-2 | TRBV28 | TGTGCCAGCAGTTTAGGTGGACAGGCCCGTGGCTACACCTTC | CASSLGGQARGYTF
. | . | TRBJ1-5 | TRBV28 | TGTGCCAGCAGTTGGGACACCAATCAGCCCCAGCATTTT | CASSWDTNQPQHF